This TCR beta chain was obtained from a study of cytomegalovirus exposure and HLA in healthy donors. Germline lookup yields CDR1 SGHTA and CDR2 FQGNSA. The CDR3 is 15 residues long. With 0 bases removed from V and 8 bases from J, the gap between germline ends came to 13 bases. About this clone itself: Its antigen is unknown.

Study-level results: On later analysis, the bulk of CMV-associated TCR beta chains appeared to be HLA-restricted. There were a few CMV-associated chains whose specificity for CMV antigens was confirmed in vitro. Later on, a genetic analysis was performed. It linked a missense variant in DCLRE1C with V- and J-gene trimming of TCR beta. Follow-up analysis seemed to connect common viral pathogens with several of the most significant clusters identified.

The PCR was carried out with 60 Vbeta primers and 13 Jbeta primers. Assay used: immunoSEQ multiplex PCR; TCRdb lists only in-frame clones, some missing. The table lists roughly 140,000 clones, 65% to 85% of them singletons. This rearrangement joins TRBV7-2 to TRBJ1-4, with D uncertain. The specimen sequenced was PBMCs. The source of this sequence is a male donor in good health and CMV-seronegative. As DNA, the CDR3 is TGTGCCAGCAGCTTAGCGCATCGGGGAGGCGAAAAACTGTTTTTT. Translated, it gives CASSLAHRGGEKLFF.